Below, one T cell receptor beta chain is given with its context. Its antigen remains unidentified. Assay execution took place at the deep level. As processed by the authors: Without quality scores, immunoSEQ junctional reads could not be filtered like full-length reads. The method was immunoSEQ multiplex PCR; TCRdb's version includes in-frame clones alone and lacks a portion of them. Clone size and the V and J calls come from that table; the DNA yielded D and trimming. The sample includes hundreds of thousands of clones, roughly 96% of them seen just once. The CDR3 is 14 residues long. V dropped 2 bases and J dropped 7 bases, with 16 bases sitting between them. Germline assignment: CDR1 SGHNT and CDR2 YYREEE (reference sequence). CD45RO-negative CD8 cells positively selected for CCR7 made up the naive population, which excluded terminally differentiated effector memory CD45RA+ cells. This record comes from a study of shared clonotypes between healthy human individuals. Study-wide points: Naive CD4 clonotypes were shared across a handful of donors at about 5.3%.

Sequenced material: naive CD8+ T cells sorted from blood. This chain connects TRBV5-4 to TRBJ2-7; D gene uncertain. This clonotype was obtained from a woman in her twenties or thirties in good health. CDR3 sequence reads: CASSFVDREWEQYF. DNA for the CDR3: TGTGCCAGCAGCTTTGTTGACCGAGAGTGGGAGCAGTACTTC.